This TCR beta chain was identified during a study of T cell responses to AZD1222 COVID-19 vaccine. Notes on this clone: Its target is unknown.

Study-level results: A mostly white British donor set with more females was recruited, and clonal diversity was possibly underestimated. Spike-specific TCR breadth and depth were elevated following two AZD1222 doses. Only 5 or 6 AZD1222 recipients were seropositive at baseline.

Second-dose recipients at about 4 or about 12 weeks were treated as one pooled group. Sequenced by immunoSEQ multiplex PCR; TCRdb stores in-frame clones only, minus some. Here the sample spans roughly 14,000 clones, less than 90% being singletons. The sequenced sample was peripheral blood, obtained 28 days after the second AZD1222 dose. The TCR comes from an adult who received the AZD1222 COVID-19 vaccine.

CDR3 sequence: CASSVATQGGEQYF. CDR3 nucleotides: TGTGCCAGCAGCGTAGCTACTCAGGGCGGCGAGCAGTACTTC. The chain recombines TRBV9 with TRBJ2-7; TRBD1 might be the D (5 bases). This CDR3 contains 14 residues. V shed 0 bases and J shed 6 bases, with 13 bases lying between them. CDR1 SGDLS and CDR2 YYNGEE come from the germline V gene.